A single T cell receptor (beta chain) is shown here with its context. It has no known antigen specificity. No base quality information exists; no much larger clone differs at one position. The protocol used for the library was 5' RACE. TCRdb lists the instrument as Illumina HiSeq 2500. A second PCR of about 7 to 12 cycles was performed with a sample-barcoded 5' primer and a J-beta primer mix. Each TCR beta cDNA molecule received a unique molecular identifier from a template-switch 5' adaptor carrying 12 random nucleotides. Each sample yielded at least 2.5 million CDR3-containing paired-end reads. The Mint cDNA synthesis kit, primed by a TRBC-specific oligonucleotide, was used to synthesize first-strand cDNA from all RNA. Following uracil-DNA glycosylase treatment, a first 18-cycle PCR with universal primers M1SS and BC2_uni_R was performed on all cDNA. The authors processed their data as follows. For normalization, 1 million high-quality reads, each with a distinct molecular identifier, were randomly selected from each sample. Reads with shared molecular identifiers were discarded instead of being binned into consensus sequences. MiTCR, with a Q25 quality threshold and the strictest error-elimination algorithm, was used for CDR3 identification, clonotype clustering and error correction. Lower-bound total TCR beta diversity was estimated with a nonparametric unseen species model using Euler transformation. TCRdb handled the public reads itself, with Q25 trimming in fastp and clone calling in MiXCR, and kept productive beta chains. Each record represents a unique CDR3 protein, reported with the most common genes and DNA among its rows. Here the V and J calls rest on TCRdb's processing, not on the authors' analysis. The sample yields about 1.6 million distinct CDR3 sequences; about 32% were counted once. About 11% of the sample comes from the top ten.

The entry originates in a study of blood T cells in healthy people across ages (dated by TCRdb to between 2014 and 2017). About the investigation overall: In model experiments, template switching captured about one uniquely barcoded TCR beta cDNA molecule for every two T cells. Using deep sequencing normalized with unique cDNA molecular identifiers, the study measured how TCR beta repertoire diversity changes with age. To avoid experimental bias, donors of different ages were distributed randomly across sequencing lanes. Using the same blood draw, the study looked at two additional independent replicas of 1 million unique cDNA reads for two donors, one aged 18 to 29 and the other aged 80 or older. The donors were divided into four age groups: young (average 16 years), middle-aged (over 35), aged (roughly 60) and long-lived (around 87). Points the paper makes about the study in general: Because donor CMV infection status was unknown, age-related changes in expanded clonotypes were potentially confounded. Compared with the aged group, the long-lived group had more naive CD4+ T cells, fewer expanded clones and increased TCR diversity, a pattern suggesting age selection. There was a strong correlation between observed TCR beta diversity and the percentage of naive T cells measured by flow cytometry. As age increased, observed TCR beta diversity per million T cells dropped in a roughly linear way, and a significant reduction was already evident by age 40. Conclusive comparison of naive and antigen-experienced compartments was prevented by the profiling of bulk unsorted PBMCs. Estimates of total diversity from one million sequenced T cells were regarded as lower bounds and underestimates.

The CDR3 measures 13 amino acids from cysteine to phenylalanine. This entry keeps only the CDR3 DNA: 39 bases, framed from base 1. Deletion took 1 base off V and 7 bases off J, with a span of 10 bases between the germline ends. Per the germline V gene (reference sequence), DFQATT is the CDR1 and SNEGSKA is the CDR2. The roughly 42 donors, aged 6 to 90 years, were systemically healthy Caucasian individuals from Russia. Around 10 milliliters of peripheral blood were drawn from each donor into EDTA-treated Vacutainer tubes. Ficoll-Paque density-gradient centrifugation was used to isolate PBMCs, with at least 6 million obtained per sample. Trizol reagent was used to extract total RNA from PBMCs, with at least 5 micrograms per sample. For every donor, flow cytometry on a PBMC aliquot measured the percentage of naive CD45RAhigh/CD27high T cells.

Sequenced material: blood. This receptor was identified in a woman aged 25 to 39 in good health. The V and J segments used are TRBV20-1 and TRBJ1-4; no D gene is confidently identified. The CDR3 reads CSARGVALEKLFF. The base sequence is TGCAGTGCTAGAGGTGTGGCACTTGAAAAACTGTTTTTT.